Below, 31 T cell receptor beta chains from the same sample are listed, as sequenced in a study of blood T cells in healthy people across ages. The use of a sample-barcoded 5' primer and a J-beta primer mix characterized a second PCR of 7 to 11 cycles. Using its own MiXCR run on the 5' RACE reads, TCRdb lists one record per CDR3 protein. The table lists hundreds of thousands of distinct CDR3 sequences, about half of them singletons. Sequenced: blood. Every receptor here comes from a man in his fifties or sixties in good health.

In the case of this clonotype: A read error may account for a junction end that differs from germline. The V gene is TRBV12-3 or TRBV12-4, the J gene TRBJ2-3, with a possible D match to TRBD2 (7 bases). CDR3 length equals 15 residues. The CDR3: CASSFGTGGADTEYF. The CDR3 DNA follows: TGTGCCAGCAGTTTCGGGACTGGGGGGGCAGATACGGAGTATTTT.

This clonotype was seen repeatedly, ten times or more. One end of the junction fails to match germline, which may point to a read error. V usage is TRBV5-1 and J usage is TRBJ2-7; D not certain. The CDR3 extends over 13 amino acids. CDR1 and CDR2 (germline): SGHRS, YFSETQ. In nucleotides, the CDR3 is TGTGCCAGCAGCTTGCCAGGCGCCTACGAGCAGTACTTC. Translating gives CASSLPGAYEQYF.

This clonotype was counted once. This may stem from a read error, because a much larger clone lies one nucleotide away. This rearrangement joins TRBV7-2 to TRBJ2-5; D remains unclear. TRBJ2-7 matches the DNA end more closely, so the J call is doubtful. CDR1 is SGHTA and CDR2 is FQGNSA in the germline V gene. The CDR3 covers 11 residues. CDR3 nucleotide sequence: TGTGCCAGCAGCGTCTTCTACGAGCAGTACTTC. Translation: CASSVFYEQYF.

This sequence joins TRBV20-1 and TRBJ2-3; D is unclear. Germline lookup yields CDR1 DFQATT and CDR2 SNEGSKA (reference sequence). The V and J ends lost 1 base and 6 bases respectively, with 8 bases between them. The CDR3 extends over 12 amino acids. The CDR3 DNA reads TGCAGTGCTAGAGGGCCTGGGGATACGCAGTATTTT. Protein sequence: CSARGPGDTQYF.

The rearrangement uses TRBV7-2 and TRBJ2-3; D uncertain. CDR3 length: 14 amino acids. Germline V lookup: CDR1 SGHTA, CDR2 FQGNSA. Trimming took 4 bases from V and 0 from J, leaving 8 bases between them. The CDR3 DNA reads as TGTGCCAGCAGCTCAACGATAAGCACAGATACGCAGTATTTT. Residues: CASSSTISTDTQYF.

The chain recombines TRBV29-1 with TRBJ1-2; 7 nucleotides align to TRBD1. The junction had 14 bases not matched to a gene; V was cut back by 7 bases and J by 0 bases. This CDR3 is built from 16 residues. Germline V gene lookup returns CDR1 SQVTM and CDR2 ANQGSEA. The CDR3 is CSAPGTAMSPNYGYTF. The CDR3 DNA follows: TGCAGCGCTCCTGGGACAGCAATGTCCCCTAACTATGGCTACACCTTC.

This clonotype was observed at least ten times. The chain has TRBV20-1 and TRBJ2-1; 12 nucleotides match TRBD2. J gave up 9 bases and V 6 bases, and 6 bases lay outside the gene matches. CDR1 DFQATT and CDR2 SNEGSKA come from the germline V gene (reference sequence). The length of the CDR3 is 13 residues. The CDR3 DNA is TGCAGTGCCACTAGCGGGAGGTCTGGTGAGCAGTTCTTC. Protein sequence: CSATSGRSGEQFF.

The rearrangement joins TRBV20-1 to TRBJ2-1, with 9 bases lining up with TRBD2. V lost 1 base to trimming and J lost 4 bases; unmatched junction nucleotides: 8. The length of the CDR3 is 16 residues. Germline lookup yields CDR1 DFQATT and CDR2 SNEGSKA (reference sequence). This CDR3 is CSARVRTRGGYNEQFF. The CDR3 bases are TGCAGTGCTAGAGTGCGAACGCGGGGGGGATACAATGAGCAGTTCTTC.

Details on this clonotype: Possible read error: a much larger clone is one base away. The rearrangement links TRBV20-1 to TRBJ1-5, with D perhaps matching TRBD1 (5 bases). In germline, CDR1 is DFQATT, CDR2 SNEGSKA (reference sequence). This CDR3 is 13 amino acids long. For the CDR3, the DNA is TGCAGTGCAGGGACGGGGAGCGATCAGCTCCAGCATTTT. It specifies CSAGTGSDQLQHF.

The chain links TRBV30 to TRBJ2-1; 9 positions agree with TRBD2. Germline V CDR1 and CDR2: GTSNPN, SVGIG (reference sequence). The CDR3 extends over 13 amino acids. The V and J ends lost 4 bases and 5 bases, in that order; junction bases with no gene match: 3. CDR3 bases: TGTGCCTGGACAGGGACTAGCCACAATGAGCAGTTCTTC. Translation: CAWTGTSHNEQFF.

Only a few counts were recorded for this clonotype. As DNA, the CDR3 is TGTGCCAGCAGCGTCGACAGGTTCAATGAGCAGTTCTTC. It is translated as CASSVDRFNEQFF. The chain has TRBV9 and TRBJ2-1, with D perhaps TRBD1 (6 bases). Germline V gene sequence: CDR1 SGDLS, CDR2 YYNGEE. V dropped 2 bases and J dropped 6 bases, with 9 bases sitting between them. There are 13 residues in the CDR3.

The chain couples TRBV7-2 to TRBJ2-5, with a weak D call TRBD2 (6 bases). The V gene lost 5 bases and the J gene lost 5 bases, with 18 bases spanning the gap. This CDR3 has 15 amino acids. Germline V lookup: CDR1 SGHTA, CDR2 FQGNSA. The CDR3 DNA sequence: TGTGCCAGCAGCCCTGCGGCGGGTGGGAGGGAGACCCAGTACTTC. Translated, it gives CASSPAAGGRETQYF. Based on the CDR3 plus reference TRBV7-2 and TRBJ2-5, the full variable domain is GAGVSQSPSNKVTEKGKDVELRCDPISGHTALYWYRQSLGQGLEFLIYFQGNSAPDKSGLPSDRFSAERTGGSVSTLTIQRTQQEDSAVYLCASSPAAGGRETQYFGPGTRLLVL.

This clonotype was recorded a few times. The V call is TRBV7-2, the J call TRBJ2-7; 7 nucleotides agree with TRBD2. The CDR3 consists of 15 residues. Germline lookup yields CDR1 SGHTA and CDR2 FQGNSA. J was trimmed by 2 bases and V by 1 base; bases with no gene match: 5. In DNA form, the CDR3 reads TGTGCCAGCAGCTTAGAGGCGGGAGTAGCCTACGAGCAGTACTTC. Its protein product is CASSLEAGVAYEQYF.

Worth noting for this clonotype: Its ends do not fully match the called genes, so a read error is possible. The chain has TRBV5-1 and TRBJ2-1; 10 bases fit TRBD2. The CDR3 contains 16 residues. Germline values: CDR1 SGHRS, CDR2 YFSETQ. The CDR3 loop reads CASSLDGLAAYNGQFF. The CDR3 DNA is TGCGCCAGCAGCTTGGATGGACTAGCGGCTTACAATGGGCAGTTCTTC.

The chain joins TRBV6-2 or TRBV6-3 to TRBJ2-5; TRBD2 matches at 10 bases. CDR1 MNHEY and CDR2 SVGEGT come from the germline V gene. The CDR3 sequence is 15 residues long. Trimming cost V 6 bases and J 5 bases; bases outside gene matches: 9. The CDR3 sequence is CASSYLAGEEETQYF. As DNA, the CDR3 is TGTGCCAGCAGCTACCTAGCGGGAGAAGAGGAGACCCAGTACTTC.

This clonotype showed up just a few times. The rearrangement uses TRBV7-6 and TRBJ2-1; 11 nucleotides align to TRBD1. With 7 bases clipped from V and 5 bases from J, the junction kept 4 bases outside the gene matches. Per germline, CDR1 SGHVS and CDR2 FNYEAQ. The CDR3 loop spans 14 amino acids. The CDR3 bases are TGTGCCAGCACCCGGGACAGGGGGGACAATGAGCAGTTCTTC. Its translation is CASTRDRGDNEQFF.

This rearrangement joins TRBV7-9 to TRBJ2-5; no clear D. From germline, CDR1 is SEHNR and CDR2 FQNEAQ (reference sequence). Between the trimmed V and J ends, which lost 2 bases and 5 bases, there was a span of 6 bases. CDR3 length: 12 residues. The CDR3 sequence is CASSLSPETQYF. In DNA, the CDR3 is TGTGCCAGCAGCTTATCCCCGGAGACCCAGTACTTC.

This CDR3 is CASSLAGRRGGSTDTQYF. The DNA for the CDR3 is TGCGCCAGCAGCTTGGCCGGGCGCCGGGGGGGTTCCACAGATACGCAGTATTTT. The chain employs TRBV5-1 and TRBJ2-3, with TRBD2 identical over 8 bases. The V gene's germline CDR1 is SGHRS and CDR2 YFSETQ. Trimming cost V 0 bases and J 2 bases; bases outside gene matches: 11. There are 18 residues in the CDR3.

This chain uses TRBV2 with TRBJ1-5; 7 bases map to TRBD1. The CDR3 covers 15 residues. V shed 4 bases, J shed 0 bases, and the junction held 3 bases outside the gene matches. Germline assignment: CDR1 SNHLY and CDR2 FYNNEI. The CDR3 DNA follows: TGTGCCAGCAGTGCCCAGGGGGTTAGCAATCAGCCCCAGCATTTT. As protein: CASSAQGVSNQPQHF.

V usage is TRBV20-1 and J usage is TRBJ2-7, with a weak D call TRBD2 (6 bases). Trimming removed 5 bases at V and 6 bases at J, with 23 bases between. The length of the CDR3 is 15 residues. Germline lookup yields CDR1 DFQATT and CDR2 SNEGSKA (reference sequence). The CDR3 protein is CSAWEWVRSGGEQYF. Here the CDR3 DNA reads TGCAGTGCTTGGGAATGGGTTCGTAGCGGTGGCGAGCAGTACTTC.

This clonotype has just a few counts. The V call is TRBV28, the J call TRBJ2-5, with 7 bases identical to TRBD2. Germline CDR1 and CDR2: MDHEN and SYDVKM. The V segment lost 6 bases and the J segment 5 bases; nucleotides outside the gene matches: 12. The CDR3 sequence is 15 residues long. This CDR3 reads CASSPAGAGRETQYF. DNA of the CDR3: TGTGCCAGCAGCCCGGCGGGAGCGGGACGGGAGACCCAGTACTTC.

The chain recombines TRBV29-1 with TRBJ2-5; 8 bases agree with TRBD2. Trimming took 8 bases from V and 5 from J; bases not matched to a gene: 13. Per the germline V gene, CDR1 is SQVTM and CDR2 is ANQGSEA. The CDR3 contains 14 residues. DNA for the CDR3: TGCAGCACTTCCGGGCGTCCGGGGGGGGAGACCCAGTACTTC. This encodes CSTSGRPGGETQYF.

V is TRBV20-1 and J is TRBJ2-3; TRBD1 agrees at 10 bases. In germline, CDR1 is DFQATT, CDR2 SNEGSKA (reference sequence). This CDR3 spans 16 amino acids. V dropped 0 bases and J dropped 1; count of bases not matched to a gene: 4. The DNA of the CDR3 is TGCAGTGCTAGAGATTCCGGGACAGGGGGCACAGATACGCAGTATTTT. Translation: CSARDSGTGGTDTQYF.

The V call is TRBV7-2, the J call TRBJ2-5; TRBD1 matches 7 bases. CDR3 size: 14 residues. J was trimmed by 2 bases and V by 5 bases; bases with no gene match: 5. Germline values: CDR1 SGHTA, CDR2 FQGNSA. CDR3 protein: CASSPDREQETQYF. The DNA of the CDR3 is TGTGCCAGCAGCCCCGACAGGGAACAAGAGACCCAGTACTTC.

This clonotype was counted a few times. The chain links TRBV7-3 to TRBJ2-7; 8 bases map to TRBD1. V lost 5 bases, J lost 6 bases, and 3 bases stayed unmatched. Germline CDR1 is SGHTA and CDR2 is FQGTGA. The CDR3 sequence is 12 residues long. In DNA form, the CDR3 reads TGTGCCAGCAGCATACAGGGGGGCGAGCAGTACTTC. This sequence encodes CASSIQGGEQYF. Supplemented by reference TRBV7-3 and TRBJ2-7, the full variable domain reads GAGVSQTPSNKVTEKGKYVELRCDPISGHTALYWYRQSLGQGPEFLIYFQGTGAADDSGLPNDRFFAVRPEGSVSTLKIQRTERGDSAVYLCASSIQGGEQYFGPGTRLTVT.

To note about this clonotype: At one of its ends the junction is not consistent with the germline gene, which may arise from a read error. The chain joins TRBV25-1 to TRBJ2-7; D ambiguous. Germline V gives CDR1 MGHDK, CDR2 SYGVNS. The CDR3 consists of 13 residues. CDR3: CASISTNSYEQYF. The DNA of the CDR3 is TGCGCCAGCATAAGTACTAACTCCTACGAGCAGTACTTC.

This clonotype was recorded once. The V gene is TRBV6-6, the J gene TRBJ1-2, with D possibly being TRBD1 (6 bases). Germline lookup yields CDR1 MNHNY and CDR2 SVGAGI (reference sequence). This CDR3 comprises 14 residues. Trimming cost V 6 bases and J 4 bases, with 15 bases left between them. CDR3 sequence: CASSKGGSSYGYTF. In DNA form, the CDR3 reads TGTGCCAGCAGCAAAGGGGGGAGCTCCTATGGCTACACCTTC.

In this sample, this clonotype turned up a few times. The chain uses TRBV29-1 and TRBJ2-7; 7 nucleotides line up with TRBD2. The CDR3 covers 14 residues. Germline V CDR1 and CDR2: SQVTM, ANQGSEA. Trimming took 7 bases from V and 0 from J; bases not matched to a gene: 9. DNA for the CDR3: TGCAGCGCTCGACTAGCCCCCTTCTCCTACGAGCAGTACTTC. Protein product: CSARLAPFSYEQYF.

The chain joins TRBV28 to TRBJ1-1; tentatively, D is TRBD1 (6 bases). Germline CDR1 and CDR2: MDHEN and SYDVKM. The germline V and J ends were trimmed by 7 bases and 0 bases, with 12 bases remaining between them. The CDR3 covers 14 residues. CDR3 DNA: TGTGCCAGCATAGCGGGGGCTGTGAACACTGAAGCTTTCTTT. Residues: CASIAGAVNTEAFF.

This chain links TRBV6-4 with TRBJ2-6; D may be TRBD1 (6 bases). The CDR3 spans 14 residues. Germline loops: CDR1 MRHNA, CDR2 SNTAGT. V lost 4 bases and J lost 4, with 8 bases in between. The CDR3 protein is CASSGTEGANVLTF. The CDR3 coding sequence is TGTGCCAGCAGTGGGACAGAGGGGGCCAACGTCCTGACTTTC.

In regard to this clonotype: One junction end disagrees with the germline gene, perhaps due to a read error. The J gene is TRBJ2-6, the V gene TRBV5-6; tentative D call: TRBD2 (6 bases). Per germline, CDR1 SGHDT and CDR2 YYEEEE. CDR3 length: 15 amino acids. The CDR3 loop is CANSLEGSGANVLTF. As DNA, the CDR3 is TGTGCCAACAGCTTGGAGGGCTCCGGGGCCAACGTCCTGACTTTC.